This is a list of T cell receptor beta chains from one sample in a study of T cells after yellow fever vaccination. TCRdb reprocessed the 5' RACE reads with MiXCR, giving one entry per CDR3 protein. This table holds more than 250,000 distinct CDR3 sequences, around 7% found once. This material consisted of PBMCs, taken roughly 46 days after the first yellow fever vaccination. Every receptor here comes from a man younger than 30 who received the YFV17D yellow fever vaccine. Both conserved end residues are part of each CDR3. The order of the fields is V gene, D gene, CDR3 length, J gene, clone size, CDR3 DNA, CDR3 protein. A D gene is named only where the DNA matches it firmly. The size of a clone is reported for some rows only, either as once, few or many, or as a class for expanded clones.

V gene: TRBV7-7
D gene: TRBD1
CDR3 length: 16
J gene: TRBJ2-1
clone size: many
CDR3 DNA: TGTGCCAGCAGCCTAGGGACAGATTCCGGGGTTAATGAGCAGTTCTTC
CDR3 protein: CASSLGTDSGVNEQFF

V gene: TRBV4-1
D gene: NA
CDR3 length: 13
J gene: TRBJ1-1
clone size: medium-sized
CDR3 DNA: TGCGCCAGCAGCCCTAGGGAGGTGGCTGAAGCTTTCTTT
CDR3 protein: CASSPREVAEAFF

V gene: TRBV7-2
D gene: TRBD2
CDR3 length: 14
J gene: TRBJ2-3
clone size: NA
CDR3 DNA: TGTGCCAGCAGCCCGGGAGGGTCAGCCGGCACGCAGTATTTT
CDR3 protein: CASSPGGSAGTQYF

V gene: TRBV7-9
D gene: NA
CDR3 length: 14
J gene: TRBJ2-3
clone size: NA
CDR3 DNA: TGTGCCAGCAGCTTAGTTCACGCTACAGATACGCAGTATTTT
CDR3 protein: CASSLVHATDTQYF

V gene: TRBV7-2
D gene: NA
CDR3 length: 15
J gene: TRBJ2-3
clone size: few
CDR3 DNA: TGTGCCAGCAGCTTGGTCCAGGGAAATGGAGATACGCAGTATTTT
CDR3 protein: CASSLVQGNGDTQYF

V gene: TRBV6-5
D gene: NA
CDR3 length: 14
J gene: TRBJ1-1
clone size: many
CDR3 DNA: TGTGCCAGCAGTTCCAACCGTAGGAACACTGAAGCTTTCTTT
CDR3 protein: CASSSNRRNTEAFF

V gene: TRBV7-9
D gene: NA
CDR3 length: 11
J gene: TRBJ2-1
clone size: many
CDR3 DNA: TGTGCCAGCAGCTTAGGGCCTGAGCAGTTCTTC
CDR3 protein: CASSLGPEQFF

V gene: TRBV6-2/TRBV6-3
D gene: TRBD1
CDR3 length: 16
J gene: TRBJ1-5
clone size: few
CDR3 DNA: TGTGCCAGCAGTTACTCGATGTCAGGGGGCACCCAGCCCCAGCATTTT
CDR3 protein: CASSYSMSGGTQPQHF

V gene: TRBV7-2
D gene: NA
CDR3 length: 15
J gene: TRBJ1-2
clone size: NA
CDR3 DNA: TGTGCCAGCAGCCCCCTTTTATTAGGAAACTATGGCTACACCTTC
CDR3 protein: CASSPLLLGNYGYTF

V gene: TRBV6-6
D gene: TRBD1
CDR3 length: 11
J gene: TRBJ1-1
clone size: NA
CDR3 DNA: TGTGCCAGCATGAGGGACAGGAAAGCTTTCTTT
CDR3 protein: CASMRDRKAFF

V gene: TRBV12-3/TRBV12-4
D gene: NA
CDR3 length: 14
J gene: TRBJ2-5
clone size: few
CDR3 DNA: TGTGCCAGCAGTCGTACAGGGCTGGGGGAGACCCAGTACTTC
CDR3 protein: CASSRTGLGETQYF

V gene: TRBV9
D gene: NA
CDR3 length: 14
J gene: TRBJ2-7
clone size: NA
CDR3 DNA: TGTGCCAGCAGCGTGGCAGGGAGGTCCCACGAGCAGTACTTC
CDR3 protein: CASSVAGRSHEQYF

V gene: TRBV15
D gene: TRBD2
CDR3 length: 14
J gene: TRBJ2-5
clone size: NA
CDR3 DNA: TGTGCCACCAGCAGGGGACTAGTCGAAGAGACCCAGTACTTC
CDR3 protein: CATSRGLVEETQYF

V gene: TRBV6-2/TRBV6-3
D gene: TRBD1
CDR3 length: 17
J gene: TRBJ1-1
clone size: NA
CDR3 DNA: TGTGCCAGTAGCGACTATTCGGGACAGGGGCCTAACGCTGAAGCTTTCTTT
CDR3 protein: CASSDYSGQGPNAEAFF

V gene: TRBV4-3
D gene: NA
CDR3 length: 15
J gene: TRBJ2-7
clone size: few
CDR3 DNA: TGCGCCAGCAGCCTCTATCCCGGTTCAGGTTACGAGCAGTACTTC
CDR3 protein: CASSLYPGSGYEQYF

V gene: TRBV5-1
D gene: NA
CDR3 length: 14
J gene: TRBJ2-5
clone size: few
CDR3 DNA: TGCGCCAGCAGCTTCGCCGGGACTCAAGAGACCCAGTACTTC
CDR3 protein: CASSFAGTQETQYF

V gene: TRBV7-6
D gene: TRBD1
CDR3 length: 20
J gene: TRBJ2-5
clone size: few
CDR3 DNA: TGTGCCAGCAGCACTCCGGGACAGAGTATCTCCCGCACCAACCAAGAGACCCAGTACTTC
CDR3 protein: CASSTPGQSISRTNQETQYF

V gene: TRBV25-1
D gene: NA
CDR3 length: 14
J gene: TRBJ2-5
clone size: many
CDR3 DNA: TGTGCCAGCAGTGAAGGCCAGCTGCAAGAGACCCAGTACTTC
CDR3 protein: CASSEGQLQETQYF

V gene: TRBV7-9
D gene: NA
CDR3 length: 14
J gene: TRBJ1-5
clone size: NA
CDR3 DNA: TGTGCCAGCAGCCCTCTCGGGCCCAATCAGCCCCAGCATTTT
CDR3 protein: CASSPLGPNQPQHF

V gene: TRBV12-3/TRBV12-4
D gene: NA
CDR3 length: 13
J gene: TRBJ2-2
clone size: NA
CDR3 DNA: TGTGCCAGCAGTTTTGGTGCTACCGGGGAGCTGTTTTTT
CDR3 protein: CASSFGATGELFF

V gene: TRBV5-1
D gene: NA
CDR3 length: 15
J gene: TRBJ1-2
clone size: NA
CDR3 DNA: TGCGCCAGCAGCCTGGAGGGGCAGGGATACTATGGCTACACCTTC
CDR3 protein: CASSLEGQGYYGYTF

V gene: TRBV7-2
D gene: TRBD1
CDR3 length: 16
J gene: TRBJ1-2
clone size: few
CDR3 DNA: TGTGCCAGCAGCTTAGTCGGGCCCCGGGACAGCTATGGCTACACCTTC
CDR3 protein: CASSLVGPRDSYGYTF

V gene: TRBV7-9
D gene: NA
CDR3 length: 15
J gene: TRBJ2-4
clone size: NA
CDR3 DNA: TGTGCCAGCAGCTTAGTTGGGGACGGCAAAAACATTCAGTACTTC
CDR3 protein: CASSLVGDGKNIQYF

V gene: TRBV10-3
D gene: NA
CDR3 length: 15
J gene: TRBJ2-7
clone size: many
CDR3 DNA: TGTGCCATCAGTGAGCCGGCGGTCCATTCCTACGAGCAGTACTTC
CDR3 protein: CAISEPAVHSYEQYF

V gene: TRBV28
D gene: TRBD1
CDR3 length: 13
J gene: TRBJ1-5
clone size: few
CDR3 DNA: TGTGCCGGTACAGGGGGAGGGAATCAGCCCCAGCATTTT
CDR3 protein: CAGTGGGNQPQHF

V gene: TRBV25-1
D gene: NA
CDR3 length: 15
J gene: TRBJ1-2
clone size: few
CDR3 DNA: TGTGCCAGCAGTGAACCCGGGTCCCGTCTTCGTGGCTACACCTTC
CDR3 protein: CASSEPGSRLRGYTF

V gene: TRBV7-9
D gene: NA
CDR3 length: 12
J gene: TRBJ2-3
clone size: NA
CDR3 DNA: TGTGCCATCGGCCCCGGGATAGATACGCAGTATTTT
CDR3 protein: CAIGPGIDTQYF

V gene: TRBV4-3
D gene: NA
CDR3 length: 13
J gene: TRBJ1-5
clone size: few
CDR3 DNA: TGCGCCAGCAGCCAGAACACGGATCAGCCCCAGCATTTT
CDR3 protein: CASSQNTDQPQHF

V gene: TRBV4-3
D gene: NA
CDR3 length: 16
J gene: TRBJ2-1
clone size: NA
CDR3 DNA: TGCGCCAGCAGCCAAGATGGGCTAGCAAGCGACAATGAGCAGTTCTTC
CDR3 protein: CASSQDGLASDNEQFF

V gene: TRBV4-1
D gene: TRBD1
CDR3 length: 15
J gene: TRBJ1-2
clone size: few
CDR3 DNA: TGCGCCAGCAGCCAACTGACAGGGGGCTACTATGGCTACACCTTC
CDR3 protein: CASSQLTGGYYGYTF

V gene: TRBV7-3
D gene: NA
CDR3 length: 15
J gene: TRBJ2-2
clone size: few
CDR3 DNA: TGTGCCAGCAGCTACCTGGGGGCGAACACCGGGGAGCTGTTTTTT
CDR3 protein: CASSYLGANTGELFF

V gene: TRBV20-1
D gene: TRBD1
CDR3 length: 15
J gene: TRBJ2-4
clone size: NA
CDR3 DNA: TGCAGTGCTAGATCTTGGGACAGGGGAGGGAACATTCAGTACTTC
CDR3 protein: CSARSWDRGGNIQYF

V gene: TRBV7-2
D gene: NA
CDR3 length: 16
J gene: TRBJ2-5
clone size: NA
CDR3 DNA: TGTGCCAGCAGCTACCGGACGCGGTGGGTTGCAGAGACCCAGTACTTC
CDR3 protein: CASSYRTRWVAETQYF

V gene: TRBV20-1
D gene: NA
CDR3 length: 13
J gene: TRBJ1-6
clone size: few
CDR3 DNA: TGCAGTGCTCCCCGGACAGTGAATTCACCCCTCCACTTT
CDR3 protein: CSAPRTVNSPLHF

V gene: TRBV20-1
D gene: TRBD1
CDR3 length: 14
J gene: TRBJ2-3
clone size: few
CDR3 DNA: TGCAGTGCTAGAGAAGGCAGGGGGCGAGGATTGCAGTATTTT
CDR3 protein: CSAREGRGRGLQYF

V gene: TRBV6-5
D gene: NA
CDR3 length: 14
J gene: TRBJ1-1
clone size: few
CDR3 DNA: TGTGCCAGCAGTTACGTGGGGCCGGGCACTGAAGCTTTCTTT
CDR3 protein: CASSYVGPGTEAFF

V gene: TRBV7-2
D gene: NA
CDR3 length: 15
J gene: TRBJ1-1
clone size: many
CDR3 DNA: TGTGCCAGCAGCTTGAGACAGGCGGGTGACACTGAAGCTTTCTTT
CDR3 protein: CASSLRQAGDTEAFF

V gene: TRBV27
D gene: TRBD1
CDR3 length: 14
J gene: TRBJ1-5
clone size: NA
CDR3 DNA: TGTGCCAGCAGTACCCGACAGGGAATTCAGCCCCAGCATTTT
CDR3 protein: CASSTRQGIQPQHF

V gene: TRBV12-3/TRBV12-4
D gene: NA
CDR3 length: 13
J gene: TRBJ2-2
clone size: many
CDR3 DNA: TGTGCCAGCAGTAAACAGGGTTCCGGGGAGCTGTTTTTT
CDR3 protein: CASSKQGSGELFF

V gene: TRBV6-2/TRBV6-3
D gene: NA
CDR3 length: 15
J gene: TRBJ1-1
clone size: few
CDR3 DNA: TGTGCCAGCAGTCCACTTCCGGGGGCAGAAACTGAAGCTTTCTTT
CDR3 protein: CASSPLPGAETEAFF

V gene: TRBV30
D gene: NA
CDR3 length: 14
J gene: TRBJ2-1
clone size: few
CDR3 DNA: TGTGCCTGGAGTAGTCAGGGCTCCTTCGGTGAGCAGTTCTTC
CDR3 protein: CAWSSQGSFGEQFF

V gene: TRBV6-5
D gene: NA
CDR3 length: 12
J gene: TRBJ2-3
clone size: NA
CDR3 DNA: TGTGCCAGCAGGCACAGGACCCAGGCGCAGTATTTT
CDR3 protein: CASRHRTQAQYF

V gene: TRBV4-2
D gene: NA
CDR3 length: 16
J gene: TRBJ2-5
clone size: few
CDR3 DNA: TGTGCCAGCAGCCAGATAGTGGTGGGTGTCCCAGAGACCCAGTACTTC
CDR3 protein: CASSQIVVGVPETQYF

V gene: TRBV4-1
D gene: NA
CDR3 length: 14
J gene: TRBJ2-7
clone size: few
CDR3 DNA: TGCGCCAGCAGCCAAGAATGGGGGTCCTACGAGCAGTACTTC
CDR3 protein: CASSQEWGSYEQYF

V gene: TRBV6-5
D gene: TRBD1
CDR3 length: 15
J gene: TRBJ1-6
clone size: NA
CDR3 DNA: TGTGCCAGCAGTTACTCCTGGGACAGAGGGTCACCCCTCCACTTT
CDR3 protein: CASSYSWDRGSPLHF

V gene: TRBV7-2
D gene: NA
CDR3 length: 13
J gene: TRBJ1-5
clone size: few
CDR3 DNA: TGTGCCAGCGGTGACGGCTCCGGCCAGCCCCAGCATTTT
CDR3 protein: CASGDGSGQPQHF

V gene: TRBV5-1
D gene: NA
CDR3 length: 15
J gene: TRBJ1-5
clone size: few
CDR3 DNA: TGCGCCAGCAGCTCAACCGGGACACCGAATCAGCCCCAGCATTTT
CDR3 protein: CASSSTGTPNQPQHF

V gene: TRBV12-3/TRBV12-4
D gene: NA
CDR3 length: 15
J gene: TRBJ2-3
clone size: few
CDR3 DNA: TGTGCCAGCAGTCGATGGCCAGGGAGAACAGATACGCAGTATTTT
CDR3 protein: CASSRWPGRTDTQYF

V gene: TRBV7-2
D gene: NA
CDR3 length: 14
J gene: TRBJ2-2
clone size: many
CDR3 DNA: TGTGCCAGCAGAGAGACGGCGAACACCGGGGAGCTGTTTTTT
CDR3 protein: CASRETANTGELFF

V gene: TRBV5-1
D gene: NA
CDR3 length: 14
J gene: TRBJ1-1
clone size: NA
CDR3 DNA: TGCGCCAGCAGGTTGACCGAGACGGGTACTGAAGCTTTCTTT
CDR3 protein: CASRLTETGTEAFF

V gene: TRBV7-2
D gene: NA
CDR3 length: 12
J gene: TRBJ2-5
clone size: many
CDR3 DNA: TGTGCCAGCAGCCCCCTCCAAGAGACCCAGTACTTC
CDR3 protein: CASSPLQETQYF

V gene: TRBV7-2
D gene: TRBD2
CDR3 length: 16
J gene: TRBJ2-3
clone size: many
CDR3 DNA: TGTGCCAGCAGCTTAGTCGTAGCGGGGGCCACAGATACGCAGTATTTT
CDR3 protein: CASSLVVAGATDTQYF

V gene: TRBV18
D gene: NA
CDR3 length: 15
J gene: TRBJ2-5
clone size: NA
CDR3 DNA: TGTGCCAGCTCACCAGTAAGAGGGTCGGGAGAGACCCAGTACTTC
CDR3 protein: CASSPVRGSGETQYF

V gene: TRBV29-1
D gene: NA
CDR3 length: 13
J gene: TRBJ2-4
clone size: many
CDR3 DNA: TGCAGCGTCCCGAGCGGGTGGAAAAACATTCAGTACTTC
CDR3 protein: CSVPSGWKNIQYF

V gene: TRBV12-3/TRBV12-4
D gene: NA
CDR3 length: 15
J gene: TRBJ1-5
clone size: NA
CDR3 DNA: TGTGCCAGCAGCTCACCCCGGTATAGCAATCAGCCCCAGCATTTT
CDR3 protein: CASSSPRYSNQPQHF